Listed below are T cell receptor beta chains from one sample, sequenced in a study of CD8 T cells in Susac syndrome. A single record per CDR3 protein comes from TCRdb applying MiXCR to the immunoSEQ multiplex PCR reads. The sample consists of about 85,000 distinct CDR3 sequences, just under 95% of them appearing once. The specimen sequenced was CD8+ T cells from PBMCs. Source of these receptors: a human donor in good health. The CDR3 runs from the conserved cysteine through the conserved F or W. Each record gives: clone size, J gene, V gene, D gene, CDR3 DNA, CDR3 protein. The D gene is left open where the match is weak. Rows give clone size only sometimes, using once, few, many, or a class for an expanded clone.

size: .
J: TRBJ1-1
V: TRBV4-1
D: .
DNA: TGCGCCAGCAGCCAAACCCCTCAGGGGTACGACACTGAAGCTTTCTTT
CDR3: CASSQTPQGYDTEAFF

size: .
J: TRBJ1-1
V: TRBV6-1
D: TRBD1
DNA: TGTGCCGGACGGGCAGGGGGCACTGAAGCTTTCTTT
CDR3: CAGRAGGTEAFF

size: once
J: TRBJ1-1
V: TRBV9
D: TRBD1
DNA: TGTGCCAGCAGCGTAGTGTCGGGACAGGGTATGAACACTGAAGCTTTCTTT
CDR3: CASSVVSGQGMNTEAFF

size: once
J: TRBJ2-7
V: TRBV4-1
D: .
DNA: TGCGCCAGCAGCCCCACAGGAACCGAGCAGTACTTC
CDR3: CASSPTGTEQYF

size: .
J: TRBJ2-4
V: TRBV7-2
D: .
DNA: TGTGCCAGCAGCTTCCGGGACCCCCTCGACATTCAGTACTTC
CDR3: CASSFRDPLDIQYF

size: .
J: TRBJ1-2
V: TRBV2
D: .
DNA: TGTGCCAGCAGCGATACAGGGTATACTGGCTACACCTTC
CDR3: CASSDTGYTGYTF

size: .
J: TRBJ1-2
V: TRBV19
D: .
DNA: TGTGCCAGTAGTTACCGGGGCGGGACTACTGGCTACACCTTC
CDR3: CASSYRGGTTGYTF

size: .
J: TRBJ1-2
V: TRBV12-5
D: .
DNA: TGTGCTAGTGGTTTAACGGCCTATGGCTACACCTTC
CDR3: CASGLTAYGYTF

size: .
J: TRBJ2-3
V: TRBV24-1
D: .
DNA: TGTGCCACCAGTGATTTTCCGCGGGGTCCAGATACGCAGTATTTT
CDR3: CATSDFPRGPDTQYF

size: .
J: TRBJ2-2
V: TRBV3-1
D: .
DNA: TGTGCCAGCAGCCAAACCGTACTCGACAGAGGAGCCGCGAACACCGGGGAGCTGTTTTTT
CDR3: CASSQTVLDRGAANTGELFF

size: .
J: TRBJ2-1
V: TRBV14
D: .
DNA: TGTGCCAGCAGCCAAGATATGGGGGGGCTCTCCTACAATGAGCAGTTCTTC
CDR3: CASSQDMGGLSYNEQFF

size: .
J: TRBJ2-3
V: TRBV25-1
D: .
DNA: TGTGCCAGCAGTGAGCGGGAACCAGATACGCAGTATTTT
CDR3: CASSEREPDTQYF

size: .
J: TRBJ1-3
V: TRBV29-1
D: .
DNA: TGCAGCGTTGAAGATCGGACACCAATGAGCTCTGGAAACACCATATATTTT
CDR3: CSVEDRTPMSSGNTIYF

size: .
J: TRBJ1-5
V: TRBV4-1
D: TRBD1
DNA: TGCGCCAGCAGCCAGGGACAGGGCAATCAGCCCCAGCATTTT
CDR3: CASSQGQGNQPQHF

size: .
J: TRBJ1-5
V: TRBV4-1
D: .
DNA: TGCGCCAGCAGCCAAGAACCGCCCGCGGGATCTGGCAATCAGCCCCAGCATTTT
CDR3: CASSQEPPAGSGNQPQHF

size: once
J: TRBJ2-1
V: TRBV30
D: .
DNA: TGTGCCTGGGCAACGGGAATAAGTCACAATGAGCAGTTCTTC
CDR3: CAWATGISHNEQFF

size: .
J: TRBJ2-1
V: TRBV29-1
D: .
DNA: TGCAGCGCCACAGGGCGCCCCTACAATGAGCAGTTCTTC
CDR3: CSATGRPYNEQFF

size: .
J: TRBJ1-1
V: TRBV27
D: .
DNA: TGTGCCAGCAGTTGGAATCAGGGGCTGAACACTGAAGCTTTCTTT
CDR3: CASSWNQGLNTEAFF

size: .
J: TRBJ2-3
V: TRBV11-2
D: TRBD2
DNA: TGTGCCAGCAACTTAATAGCGGGGACCACAGATACGCAGTATTTT
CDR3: CASNLIAGTTDTQYF

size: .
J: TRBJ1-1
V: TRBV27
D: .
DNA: TGTGCCAGCAGTTTCCCGACTGACGCCAACGCTGAAGCTTTCTTT
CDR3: CASSFPTDANAEAFF

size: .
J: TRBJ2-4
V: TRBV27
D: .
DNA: TGTGCCAGCAGTCTACTAGGACAGATTCAGTACTTC
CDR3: CASSLLGQIQYF

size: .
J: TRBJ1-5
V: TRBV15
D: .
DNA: TGTGCCACCAGCAGAGAGGTGGTGGTTAGCAATCAGCCCCAGCATTTT
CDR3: CATSREVVVSNQPQHF

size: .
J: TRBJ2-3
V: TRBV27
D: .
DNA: TGTGCCAGCAGTGTCCCGAGCGCAGATACGCAGTATTTT
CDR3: CASSVPSADTQYF

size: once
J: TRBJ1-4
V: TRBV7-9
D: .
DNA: TGTGCCAGCAGTTTTGGTCCGACTAATGAAAAACTGTTTTTT
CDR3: CASSFGPTNEKLFF

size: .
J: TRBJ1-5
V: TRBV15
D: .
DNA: TGTGCCACGAGGGACGGCGGCGGAGGGTCTGGATCCGGGTCCCAGCATTTT
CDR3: CATRDGGGGSGSGSQHF

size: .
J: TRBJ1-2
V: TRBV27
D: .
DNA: TGTGCCAGCAGTTTTCAAGGGTATGGCTACACCTTC
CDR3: CASSFQGYGYTF

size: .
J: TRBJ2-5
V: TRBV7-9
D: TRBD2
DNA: TGTGCCAGCAGCTCCCGGACTAGGGAGGAGACCCAGTACTTC
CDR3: CASSSRTREETQYF

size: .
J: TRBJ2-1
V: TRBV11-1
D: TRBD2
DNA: TGTGCCAGCAGCTTGGGACTAGCGGCCCCCAATGAGCAGTTCTTC
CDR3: CASSLGLAAPNEQFF

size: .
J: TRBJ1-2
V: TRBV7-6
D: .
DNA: TGTGCCAGCAGCCCGCTGACGGTACCCCCCTATGGCTACACCTTC
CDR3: CASSPLTVPPYGYTF

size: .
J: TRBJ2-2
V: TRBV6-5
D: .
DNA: TGTGCCAGCAGTTTAGGCCCCGGGGAGCTGTTTTTT
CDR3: CASSLGPGELFF

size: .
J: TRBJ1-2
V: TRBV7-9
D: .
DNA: TGTGCCAGCAGCTCAGAGGGGCCTCTCGGTGGCTACACCTTC
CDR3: CASSSEGPLGGYTF

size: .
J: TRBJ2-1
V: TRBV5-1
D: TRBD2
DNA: TGCGCCAGCAGCTTGGGACTAGCGGCGGATGAGCAGTTCTTC
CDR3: CASSLGLAADEQFF

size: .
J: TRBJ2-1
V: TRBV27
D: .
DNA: TGTGCCAGCAGTGGCCCTTTCAGAAATGAGCAGTTCTTC
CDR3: CASSGPFRNEQFF

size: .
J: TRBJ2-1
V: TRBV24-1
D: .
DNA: TGTGCCACCGGTACTACTTCTTATCTCTACAATGAGCAGTTCTTC
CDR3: CATGTTSYLYNEQFF

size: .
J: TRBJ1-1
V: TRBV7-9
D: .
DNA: TGTGCCAGCAGTCCCTTCCAGCACACTGAAGCTTTCTTT
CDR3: CASSPFQHTEAFF

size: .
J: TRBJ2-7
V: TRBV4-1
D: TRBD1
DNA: TGCGCCAGCAGCTCGGGACAGGGGTTTGTATCCTACGAGCAGTACTTC
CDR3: CASSSGQGFVSYEQYF

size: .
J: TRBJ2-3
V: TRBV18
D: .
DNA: TGTGCCAGCTCGCTAGAATGGAGTGGCACAGATACGCAGTATTTT
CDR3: CASSLEWSGTDTQYF

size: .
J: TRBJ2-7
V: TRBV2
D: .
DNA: TGTGCCAGCAGGGACAGCCTTTACGAGCAGTACTTC
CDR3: CASRDSLYEQYF

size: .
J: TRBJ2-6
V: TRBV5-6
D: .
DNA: TGTGCCAGCAGCTTGCTTTTCTCTGGGGCCAACGTCCTGACTTTC
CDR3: CASSLLFSGANVLTF

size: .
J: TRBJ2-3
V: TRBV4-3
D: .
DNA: TGCGCCAGCAGCCAAGATGATTCGAGCAGCAGCACAGATACGCAGTATTTT
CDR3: CASSQDDSSSSTDTQYF

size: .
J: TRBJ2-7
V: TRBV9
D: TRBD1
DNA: TGTGCCAGCAGCCCCATGCCCCCCGAACAGGGGCTCTACGAGCAGTACTTC
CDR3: CASSPMPPEQGLYEQYF

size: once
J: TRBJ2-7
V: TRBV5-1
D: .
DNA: TGCGCCAGCAGCGACCCCCAGGTGGTGAGAAGCTCCTACGAGCAGTACTTC
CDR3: CASSDPQVVRSSYEQYF

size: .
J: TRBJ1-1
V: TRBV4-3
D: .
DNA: TGCGCCAGCAGTAGAACCGGGAAGAACACTGAAGCTTTCTTT
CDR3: CASSRTGKNTEAFF

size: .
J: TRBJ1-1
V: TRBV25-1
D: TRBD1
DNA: TGTGCCAGCAGGACAGGGGGCTCTGAAGCTTTCTTT
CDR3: CASRTGGSEAFF

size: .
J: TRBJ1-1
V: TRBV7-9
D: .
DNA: TGTGCCAGCGGCTGGGATGGAAGCACTGAAGCTTTCTTT
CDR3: CASGWDGSTEAFF

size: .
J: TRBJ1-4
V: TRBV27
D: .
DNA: TGTGCCAGCAGTCTGGACAGCCTTAATGAAAAACTGTTTTTT
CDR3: CASSLDSLNEKLFF

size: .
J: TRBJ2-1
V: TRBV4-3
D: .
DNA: TGCGCCAGCAGCCAAGCGTTGGGGGGCTACAATGAGCAGTTCTTC
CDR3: CASSQALGGYNEQFF

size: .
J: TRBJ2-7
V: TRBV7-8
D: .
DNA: TGTGCCAGCAGCTTAGCAGGTCGAATGGACGAGCAGTACTTC
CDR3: CASSLAGRMDEQYF

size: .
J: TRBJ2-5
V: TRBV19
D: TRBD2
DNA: TGTGCCAGTAGTAGGCGGGGGGAAGAGACCCAGTACTTC
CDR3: CASSRRGEETQYF

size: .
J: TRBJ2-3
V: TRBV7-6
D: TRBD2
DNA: TGTGCCAGCAGCCAGGGACTAGCGGAGAGCACAGATACGCAGTATTTT
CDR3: CASSQGLAESTDTQYF

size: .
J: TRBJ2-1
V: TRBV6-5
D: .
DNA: TGTGCCAGCAGCCCTACCCTAGGAAACAATGAGCAGTTCTTC
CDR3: CASSPTLGNNEQFF

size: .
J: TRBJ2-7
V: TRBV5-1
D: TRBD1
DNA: TGCGCCAGCAGCCGGACAGGGTTAAACGGCTACGAGCAGTACTTC
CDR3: CASSRTGLNGYEQYF

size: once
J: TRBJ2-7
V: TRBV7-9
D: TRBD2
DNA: TGTGCCAGCAGCTTTTCCGTCCGGCGGGGGGCCTACGAGCAGTACTTC
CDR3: CASSFSVRRGAYEQYF

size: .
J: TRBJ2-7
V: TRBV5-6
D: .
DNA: TGTGCCAGCAAGGGACGGCGATCCTACGAGCAGTACTTC
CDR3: CASKGRRSYEQYF